A single sample is the source of the 32 T cell receptor beta chains below, sequenced in a study of cytomegalovirus exposure and HLA in healthy donors. Use of 60 Vbeta and 13 Jbeta primers characterized the PCR. Repertoires were generated with immunoSEQ multiplex PCR, while TCRdb's copy carries only in-frame clones and drops some. Among roughly 150,000 clones listed, 76% were seen once. The sequenced sample consisted of PBMCs. Receptors originate from a woman aged 40-49 years in good health and CMV-seronegative.

The rearrangement uses TRBV11-3 and TRBJ1-1; D uncertain. Germline V lookup: CDR1 SGHNT, CDR2 YENEEA. The CDR3 covers 13 residues. V lost 3 bases and J lost 1, with 6 bases in between. The CDR3 DNA sequence: TGTGCCAGCAGCTTTACAGCGAACACTGAAGCTTTCTTT. This translates into CASSFTANTEAFF. The complete variable domain, with remaining parts taken from reference TRBV11-3 and TRBJ1-1, reads EAGVVQSPRYKIIEKKQPVAFWCNPISGHNTLYWYLQNLGQGPELLIRYENEEAVDDSQLPKDRFSAERLKGVDSTLKIQPAELGDSAVYLCASSFTANTEAFFGQGTRLTVV.

The rearrangement joins TRBV4-1 to TRBJ2-3, with D possibly being TRBD2 (7 bases). V gave up 1 base and J gave up 5 bases, with 13 bases separating them. This CDR3 contains 15 residues. Germline lookup yields CDR1 MGHRA and CDR2 YSYEKL. Written as DNA, the CDR3 is TGCGCCAGCAGCCAAGGTTGGCGGGGGCAAGATACGCAGTATTTT. Translated, it gives CASSQGWRGQDTQYF.

There are a few counts of this clone. The chain couples TRBV5-1 to TRBJ1-1; tentatively, D is TRBD1 (5 bases). The CDR3 runs 16 residues. The germline gives CDR1 SGHRS, CDR2 YFSETQ. The germline V and J ends were trimmed by 1 base and 2 bases, with 15 bases remaining between them. In nucleotides, the CDR3 is TGCGCCAGCAGCTTGACAACAGGACAAGGAAACACTGAAGCTTTCTTT. Encoded protein: CASSLTTGQGNTEAFF.

V gene TRBV6-5 combines with J gene TRBJ1-5; D might be TRBD1 (6 bases). The V gene's germline CDR1 is MNHEY and CDR2 SVGAGI. Trimming pared 2 bases from V and 8 bases from J, leaving 13 bases between. There are 14 residues in the CDR3. Here the CDR3 DNA reads TGTGCCAGCAGTTACGCGACAGGTTCGGAGCCCCAGCATTTT. Translating gives CASSYATGSEPQHF.

The V and J genes are TRBV29-1 and TRBJ2-6; a possible D gene is TRBD1 (5 bases). The germline V gene has CDR1 SQVTM and CDR2 ANQGSEA. The V end was cut by 7 bases, the J end by 0 bases, with 13 bases between. The CDR3 consists of 15 residues. The chain's CDR3 is CSAYGANSGANVLTF. The CDR3 DNA reads TGCAGCGCCTATGGGGCGAACTCTGGGGCCAACGTCCTGACTTTC.

This chain uses TRBV28 with TRBJ1-5; no reliable D call. Germline CDR1 is MDHEN and CDR2 is SYDVKM. V was cut by 6 bases and J by 5 bases, with 14 bases left in between. The CDR3 is 14 residues long. The CDR3 here is CASSPDNGDQPQHF. In DNA form, the CDR3 reads TGTGCCAGCAGCCCTGACAATGGCGATCAGCCCCAGCATTTT.

V usage is TRBV5-1 and J usage is TRBJ2-5, with TRBD1 matching 8 bases. The CDR3 contains 15 residues. V lost 4 bases to trimming and J lost 5 bases; unmatched junction nucleotides: 10. Germline assignment: CDR1 SGHRS and CDR2 YFSETQ. This CDR3 reads CASSLGQGLWETQYF. The CDR3 bases are TGCGCCAGCAGCCTAGGACAGGGTTTGTGGGAGACCCAGTACTTC.

The rearrangement links TRBV21-1 to TRBJ2-2; TRBD1 is the table's D call, not checked against the DNA. TRBV21-1 constitutes a pseudogene. This CDR3 spans 15 amino acids. The CDR3 loop reads CASSTRDRDTGELFF. CDR3 sequence (DNA): TGTGCCAGCAGCACGCGGGACAGGGACACCGGGGAGCTGTTTTTT.

There are a few counts of this clone. The chain links TRBV18 to TRBJ2-1; unclear D gene. The CDR3 totals 11 residues. CDR1 KGHSH and CDR2 LQKENI come from the germline V gene. V lost 4 bases and J lost 4, with 2 bases in between. CDR3 loop: CASSLYNEQFF. Here the CDR3 DNA reads TGTGCCAGCTCACTATACAATGAGCAGTTCTTC.

The V gene is TRBV2, the J gene TRBJ1-6, with a weak D call TRBD1 (5 bases). Germline values: CDR1 SNHLY, CDR2 FYNNEI. The CDR3 length is 15 residues. Trimming stripped 3 bases from V and 7 bases from J, with 13 bases between. The CDR3 sequence is CASSDRGTSNSPLHF. The CDR3 nucleotides are TGTGCCAGCAGTGACAGAGGGACTTCCAATTCACCCCTCCACTTT.

The chain combines TRBV27 with TRBJ1-1; TRBD1 matches 7 bases. J was trimmed by 3 bases and V by 4 bases; bases with no gene match: 2. The CDR3 extends over 13 amino acids. Germline V CDR1 and CDR2: MNHEY, SMNVEV (reference sequence). For the CDR3, the DNA is TGTGCCAGCAGTTCGACAGGGTACACTGAAGCTTTCTTT. It codes for CASSSTGYTEAFF.

The chain employs TRBV5-4 and TRBJ1-4; D is perhaps TRBD1 (6 bases). In germline, CDR1 is SGHNT, CDR2 YYREEE (reference sequence). V was trimmed by 3 bases and J by 7 bases, leaving 16 bases between them. The CDR3 extends over 15 amino acids. CDR3 in amino acids: CASSWGRGAGEKLFF. CDR3 bases: TGTGCCAGCAGCTGGGGACGGGGGGCGGGTGAAAAACTGTTTTTT.

V gene TRBV6-6 combines with J gene TRBJ2-5; tentatively, D is TRBD1 (6 bases). CDR1 is MNHNY, CDR2 SVGAGI, per germline (reference sequence). CDR3 length equals 13 residues. Trimming pared 4 bases from V and 2 bases from J, leaving 8 bases between. The CDR3 sequence is CASSWGTQETQYF. The CDR3 nucleotides are TGTGCCAGCAGTTGGGGGACACAAGAGACCCAGTACTTC.

The chain links TRBV19 to TRBJ1-1; D may be TRBD1 (5 bases). Per the germline V gene, CDR1 is LNHDA and CDR2 is SQIVND (reference sequence). V gave up 3 bases and J gave up 11 bases, with 16 bases separating them. The CDR3 totals 13 residues. In nucleotides, the CDR3 is TGTGCCAGTAGTATTCAAGCCCCAGGGTATGCTTTCTTT. Its translation is CASSIQAPGYAFF.

The CDR3 sequence is CAWSHGQNYGYTF. CDR3 DNA: TGTGCCTGGAGCCACGGACAGAACTATGGCTACACCTTC. This chain uses TRBV30 with TRBJ1-2; the D gene is possibly TRBD1 (6 bases). The CDR3 consists of 13 residues. CDR1 and CDR2 from the germline V gene are GTSNPN and SVGIG (reference sequence). V was shortened by 3 bases and J by 2 bases, with 10 bases between the two germline ends.

This chain joins TRBV18 and TRBJ1-2; 12 positions match TRBD1. The germline V gene has CDR1 KGHSH and CDR2 LQKENI. There are 16 residues in the CDR3. J lost 7 bases, V lost 2 bases, and 8 bases had no gene match. The CDR3 here is CASSPDLGQGAGGYTF. In DNA, the CDR3 is TGTGCCAGCTCACCAGACCTGGGACAGGGGGCAGGTGGCTACACCTTC.

The rearrangement links TRBV5-1 to TRBJ2-1; D is uncertain. The germline CDR1 and CDR2 sequences are SGHRS and YFSETQ. V was pared by 0 bases and J by 0 bases, with 10 bases between. There are 16 residues in the CDR3. This chain's CDR3 is CASSLGGPSSYNEQFF. The CDR3 DNA follows: TGCGCCAGCAGCTTGGGAGGCCCGAGCTCCTACAATGAGCAGTTCTTC.

This clone has only one observation. Germline is not matched at one junction end, which may reflect a read error. The gene calls are TRBV7-9 and TRBJ1-1; no clear D gene. The CDR3 sequence is 12 residues long. Per germline, CDR1 SEHNR and CDR2 FQNEAQ (reference sequence). The CDR3 loop is CSSSLQWTEAFF. Written as DNA, the CDR3 is TGTTCCAGCAGCTTACAGTGGACTGAAGCTTTCTTT.

A few counts support this clone. This chain joins TRBV7-9 and TRBJ1-1; D remains ambiguous. V lost 2 bases, J lost 1 base, and 8 bases lay in between. The CDR3 runs to 14 residues. The germline V gene has CDR1 SEHNR and CDR2 FQNEAQ (reference sequence). The CDR3 DNA is TGTGCCAGCAGCTTAATCCGACAGAACACTGAAGCTTTCTTT. It is translated as CASSLIRQNTEAFF.

The gene calls are TRBV20-1 and TRBJ2-3; D gene ambiguous. CDR1 DFQATT and CDR2 SNEGSKA come from the germline V gene (reference sequence). Trimming stripped 3 bases from V and 14 bases from J, with 15 bases between. The CDR3 has 11 residues. The CDR3 DNA follows: TGCAGTGCTAGCCAAGCGTCAACGGGGTATTTT. This sequence encodes CSASQASTGYF.

The rearrangement links TRBV19 to TRBJ2-2, with a weak D call TRBD1 (6 bases). The CDR3 is 15 amino acids. Germline values: CDR1 LNHDA, CDR2 SQIVND (reference sequence). The germline V and J ends were trimmed by 6 bases and 0 bases, with 11 bases remaining between them. CDR3 amino acids: CASRGAQPNTGELFF. CDR3 sequence (DNA): TGTGCCAGTAGGGGGGCACAGCCGAACACCGGGGAGCTGTTTTTT.

This chain joins TRBV4-2 and TRBJ1-1; D is unclear. The V and J ends lost 1 base and 8 bases respectively, with 11 bases between them. The germline gives CDR1 LGHNA, CDR2 YNFKEQ. The CDR3 has 13 residues. CDR3 nucleotide sequence: TGTGCCAGCAGCCAAGTTCCAGGTCAGGAAGCTTTCTTT. This sequence encodes CASSQVPGQEAFF.

This clone was counted between two and nine times. The J gene is TRBJ1-1, the V gene TRBV9; D gene uncertain. Germline CDR1 reads SGDLS; CDR2 reads YYNGEE. The V end was cut by 0 bases, the J end by 3 bases, with 9 bases between. The CDR3 extends over 14 amino acids. The CDR3 DNA reads TGTGCCAGCAGCGTAGACGCCGGGGACACTGAAGCTTTCTTT. It yields the protein CASSVDAGDTEAFF. Together with reference TRBV9 and TRBJ1-1, the CDR3 gives the full variable domain: DSGVTQTPKHLITATGQRVTLRCSPRSGDLSVYWYQQSLDQGLQFLIQYYNGEERAKGNILERFSAQQFPDLHSELNLSSLELGDSALYFCASSVDAGDTEAFFGQGTRLTVV.

V gene TRBV5-4 combines with J gene TRBJ2-1; weak D call: TRBD1 (5 bases). V lost 4 bases, J lost 4 bases, and 9 bases lay in between. This CDR3 is 13 amino acids long. Germline lookup yields CDR1 SGHNT and CDR2 YYREEE (reference sequence). Written as DNA, the CDR3 is TGTGCCAGCAGCACTGACAGTTACAATGAGCAGTTCTTC. Translating gives CASSTDSYNEQFF.

This chain uses TRBV5-4 with TRBJ2-3, with TRBD2 identical over 10 bases. V lost 1 base and J lost 3; bases outside the gene matches: 5. The length of the CDR3 is 16 residues. The germline V gene encodes CDR1 SGHNT and CDR2 YYREEE (reference sequence). The CDR3 sequence: CASSLQRGGGTDTQYF. The CDR3 nucleotides are TGTGCCAGCAGCTTGCAGCGGGGGGGCGGGACAGATACGCAGTATTTT.

A few counts support this clone. V is TRBV18 and J is TRBJ2-7, with a tentative D call TRBD2 (7 bases). V lost 2 bases and J 3 bases, leaving 14 bases between the germline ends. The CDR3 covers 15 residues. In germline, CDR1 is KGHSH, CDR2 LQKENI. CDR3 protein: CASSPSAGASYEQYF. As DNA, the CDR3 is TGTGCCAGCTCACCATCGGCGGGGGCGAGCTACGAGCAGTACTTC. The variable domain in full, with the rest retrieved from reference TRBV18 and TRBJ2-7, is NAGVMQNPRHLVRRRGQEARLRCSPMKGHSHVYWYRQLPEEGLKFMVYLQKENIIDESGMPKERFSAEFPKEGPSILRIQQVVRGDSAAYFCASSPSAGASYEQYFGPGTRLTVT.

V is TRBV19 and J is TRBJ1-5; possible D gene TRBD1, 5 bases. CDR1 LNHDA and CDR2 SQIVND come from the germline V gene (reference sequence). The germline V and J ends were trimmed by 4 bases and 2 bases, with 15 bases remaining between them. The CDR3 sequence is 16 residues long. Written as DNA, the CDR3 is TGTGCCAGTAGTAGAACTCAGGGTCGCCGCAATCAGCCCCAGCATTTT. This codes for CASSRTQGRRNQPQHF.

The genes are TRBV23-1 and TRBJ1-3; unclear D gene. TRBV23-1 belongs to the ORF category, with a function that is uncertain. The CDR3 is made up of 16 amino acids. V was clipped by 4 bases and J by 8 bases, with 21 bases between them. The CDR3 sequence: CASSRPWRSRRDTIYF. CDR3 bases: TGCGCCAGCAGTCGCCCCTGGAGATCTAGGAGGGACACCATATATTTT.

The chain recombines TRBV7-9 with TRBJ2-5; 8 bases match TRBD1. The CDR3 runs 15 residues. The V and J ends lost 0 bases and 1 base, in that order; junction bases with no gene match: 1. From germline, CDR1 is SEHNR and CDR2 FQNEAQ (reference sequence). CDR3 DNA: TGTGCCAGCAGCTTAGCGGGGACAGGCCAAGAGACCCAGTACTTC. Its translation is CASSLAGTGQETQYF.

The chain uses TRBV7-2 and TRBJ1-1, with D maybe TRBD1 (6 bases). The V end lost 4 bases, the J end lost 2 bases, and 11 bases lay between the germline ends. CDR3 length: 14 residues. Germline values: CDR1 SGHTA, CDR2 FQGNSA. The DNA of the CDR3 is TGTGCCAGCAGCTCGGGACATAGTAACACTGAAGCTTTCTTT. It translates to CASSSGHSNTEAFF.

The chain uses TRBV5-4 and TRBJ1-1, with TRBD1 as a possible D gene (6 bases). The CDR3 loop spans 16 amino acids. Germline V lookup: CDR1 SGHNT, CDR2 YYREEE (reference sequence). V was clipped by 6 bases and J by 1 base, with 19 bases between them. The CDR3 here is CASTHGGATPNTEAFF. CDR3 nucleotides: TGTGCCAGCACCCACGGGGGGGCCACTCCGAACACTGAAGCTTTCTTT.

The chain employs TRBV30 and TRBJ1-1; no firm D call. The germline V gene encodes CDR1 GTSNPN and CDR2 SVGIG (reference sequence). V was cut by 3 bases and J by 0 bases, with 8 bases left in between. This CDR3 is 13 amino acids long. The CDR3: CAWSGIMNTEAFF. CDR3 DNA sequence: TGTGCCTGGAGCGGGATAATGAACACTGAAGCTTTCTTT.